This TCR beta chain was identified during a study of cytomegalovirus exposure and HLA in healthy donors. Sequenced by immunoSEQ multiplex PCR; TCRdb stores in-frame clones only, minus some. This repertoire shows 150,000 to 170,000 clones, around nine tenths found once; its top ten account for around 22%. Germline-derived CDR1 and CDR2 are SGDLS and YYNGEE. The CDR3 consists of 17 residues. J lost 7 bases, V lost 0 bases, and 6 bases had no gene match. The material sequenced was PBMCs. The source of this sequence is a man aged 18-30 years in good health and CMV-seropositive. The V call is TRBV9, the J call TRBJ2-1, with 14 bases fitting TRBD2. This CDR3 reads CASSVATGTSGSNEQFF. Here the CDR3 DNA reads TGTGCCAGCAGCGTAGCGACGGGGACTAGCGGGAGTAATGAGCAGTTCTTC.